These 20 T cell receptor beta chains were all obtained from the same sample, sequenced in a study of T cell responses to AZD1222 COVID-19 vaccine. Only in-frame clones appear in the TCRdb table, and some are missing; sequencing was by immunoSEQ multiplex PCR. The sample consists of about 150,000 clones, 75% to 95% of them appearing once. The specimen was peripheral blood, collected on day 0 of AZD1222 vaccination. The source is an adult in good health.

The rearrangement links TRBV3-1 (or the pseudogene TRBV3-2) to TRBJ2-3; 11 nucleotides align to TRBD2. The CDR3 extends over 16 amino acids. CDR1 is LGHDT, CDR2 YNNKEL, per germline (reference sequence). V lost 3 bases to trimming and J lost 2 bases; unmatched junction nucleotides: 4. The DNA for the CDR3 is TGTGCCAGCAGCCAGACTAGCGGGGCGATCACAGATACGCAGTATTTT. Its translation is CASSQTSGAITDTQYF.

The chain has TRBV18 and TRBJ2-4; D might be TRBD2 (6 bases). In germline, CDR1 is KGHSH, CDR2 LQKENI. The ends were cut back, 3 bases at V and 3 bases at J, with 12 bases in the middle. The CDR3 runs to 15 residues. The CDR3 spells CASSPNTGDKNIQYF. DNA of the CDR3: TGTGCCAGCTCACCTAACACGGGGGACAAAAACATTCAGTACTTC.

This clone has just one count. The chain uses TRBV11-3 and TRBJ2-7; 7 bases map to TRBD1. The CDR3 spans 16 residues. Germline V CDR1 and CDR2: SGHNT, YENEEA. With 3 bases clipped from V and 0 bases from J, the junction kept 8 bases outside the gene matches. The CDR3, as DNA: TGTGCCAGCAGCTTGGCTGACAGGGTGCTCTCCTACGAGCAGTACTTC. This encodes CASSLADRVLSYEQYF.

V and J are TRBV5-1 and TRBJ1-2; D remains ambiguous. Germline V gives CDR1 SGHRS, CDR2 YFSETQ. This CDR3 spans 13 amino acids. Trimming took 0 bases from V and 6 from J, leaving 9 bases between them. This CDR3 is CASSLAQSDGYTF. The CDR3 DNA reads as TGCGCCAGCAGCTTGGCTCAATCGGATGGCTACACCTTC.

In DNA form, the CDR3 reads TGTGCCAGCAGCTTAGTTGGTGGGGGCAATGAAAAACTGTTTTTT. Amino acids: CASSLVGGGNEKLFF. The chain combines TRBV7-8 with TRBJ1-4; D might be TRBD1 (6 bases). The germline gives CDR1 SGHVS, CDR2 FQNEAQ. Trimming stripped 1 base from V and 5 bases from J, with 11 bases between. CDR3 length equals 15 residues.

The chain links TRBV29-1 to TRBJ1-5; D is unclear. Trimming cost V 4 bases and J 3 bases, with 16 bases left between them. This CDR3 spans 15 amino acids. CDR1 is SQVTM and CDR2 is ANQGSEA in the germline V gene. The CDR3 here is CSVVSGGGSNQPQHF. The DNA of the CDR3 is TGCAGCGTTGTGTCTGGAGGAGGGTCCAATCAGCCCCAGCATTTT. Full variable domain (outside the CDR3, taken from reference TRBV29-1 and TRBJ1-5): SAVISQKPSRDICQRGTSLTIQCQVDSQVTMMFWYRQQPGQSLTLIATANQGSEATYESGFVIDKFPISRPNLTFSTLTVSNMSPEDSSIYLCSVVSGGGSNQPQHFGDGTRLSIL.

The count of this clone is one. Other DNA sequences in the sample encode the same CDR3. CDR3 in amino acids: CASSPLSSYEQYF. The CDR3 region has the DNA TGTGCCAGCTCACCATTAAGCTCCTACGAGCAGTACTTC. This chain uses TRBV18 with TRBJ2-7, with D unresolved. This CDR3 comprises 13 residues. Germline V CDR1 and CDR2: KGHSH, LQKENI. Trimming stripped 2 bases from V and 0 bases from J, with 5 bases between.

This clone was detected only a few times. The chain links TRBV3-1 (or the pseudogene TRBV3-2) to TRBJ1-3; tentatively, D is TRBD1 (5 bases). Deletions cut 3 bases from V and 4 bases from J, with 10 bases between. The CDR3 is 14 residues long. Germline-derived CDR1 and CDR2 are LGHDT and YNNKEL (reference sequence). The CDR3 sequence: CASSQKTVGNTIYF. CDR3 DNA: TGTGCCAGCAGCCAGAAGACAGTCGGAAACACCATATATTTT.

V and J are TRBV28 and TRBJ1-1, with a possible D match to TRBD1 (6 bases). Germline CDR1 MDHEN, CDR2 SYDVKM. V lost 6 bases to trimming and J lost 1 base, with 15 bases between them. The CDR3 totals 15 residues. DNA for the CDR3: TGTGCCAGCAGAGGGGGGTTTATCGGGAACACTGAAGCTTTCTTT. Protein sequence: CASRGGFIGNTEAFF.

The genes are TRBV30 and TRBJ2-1; TRBD1 aligns across 7 bases. CDR1 is GTSNPN and CDR2 is SVGIG in the germline V gene (reference sequence). The CDR3 length is 13 residues. V shed 0 bases and J 10 bases; nucleotides not matched to a gene: 6. The CDR3 sequence: CAWSVRDSREQFF. CDR3 DNA sequence: TGTGCCTGGAGTGTACGGGACAGCCGAGAGCAGTTCTTC. The variable domain in full, with the rest retrieved from reference TRBV30 and TRBJ2-1, is SQTIHQWPATLVQPVGSPLSLECTVEGTSNPNLYWYRQAAGRGLQLLFYSVGIGQISSEVPQNLSASRPQDRQFILSSKKLLLSDSGFYLCAWSVRDSREQFFGPGTRLTVL.

The chain has TRBV5-1 and TRBJ2-1; 7 bases agree with TRBD1. This CDR3 comprises 15 residues. V shed 4 bases and J 5 bases; nucleotides not matched to a gene: 9. Germline CDR1 SGHRS, CDR2 YFSETQ. CDR3 residues: CASSHGQEPHNEQFF. CDR3 coding DNA: TGCGCCAGCAGCCATGGACAGGAACCCCACAATGAGCAGTTCTTC.

The J gene is TRBJ1-2, the V gene TRBV12-3 or TRBV12-4; D unresolved. The CDR3 runs 12 residues. The germline V and J ends were trimmed by 3 bases and 1 base, with 3 bases remaining between them. CDR3 in DNA: TGTGCCAGCAGTTTCATTAACTATGGCTACACCTTC. It translates to CASSFINYGYTF.

The chain employs TRBV4-1 and TRBJ1-5, with unresolved D. Germline assignment: CDR1 MGHRA and CDR2 YSYEKL. V lost 1 base, J lost 7 bases, and 5 bases lay in between. The CDR3 is 12 amino acids. CDR3 DNA: TGCGCCAGCAGCCAAGGCGGCCAGCCCCAGCATTTT. As protein: CASSQGGQPQHF.

The chain joins TRBV6-4 to TRBJ1-5; 8 positions agree with TRBD1. CDR3 length: 13 amino acids. V lost 5 bases and J lost 7; bases outside the gene matches: 4. Germline V gene sequence: CDR1 MRHNA, CDR2 SNTAGT. CDR3: CASSQDRDQPQHF. CDR3 DNA sequence: TGTGCCAGCAGTCAGGACAGGGACCAGCCCCAGCATTTT.

The J gene is TRBJ1-2, the V gene TRBV7-8, with 7 bases aligning to TRBD1. The V and J ends lost 5 bases and 0 bases, in that order; junction bases with no gene match: 15. Germline CDR1 and CDR2: SGHVS and FQNEAQ. This CDR3 is 18 amino acids long. CDR3: CASSLGGRQGLANYGYTF. CDR3 sequence (DNA): TGTGCCAGCAGCCTGGGGGGGCGACAGGGTCTAGCTAACTATGGCTACACCTTC.

The genes are TRBV18 and TRBJ2-1, with no clear D. This CDR3 is 16 amino acids long. The ends were cut back, 0 bases at V and 5 bases at J, with 14 bases in the middle. CDR1 and CDR2 from the germline V gene are KGHSH and LQKENI. In DNA form, the CDR3 reads TGTGCCAGCTCACCACCGCTTCTCAGCGCTAACAATGAGCAGTTCTTC. It translates to CASSPPLLSANNEQFF. Based on the CDR3 plus reference TRBV18 and TRBJ2-1, the full variable domain is NAGVMQNPRHLVRRRGQEARLRCSPMKGHSHVYWYRQLPEEGLKFMVYLQKENIIDESGMPKERFSAEFPKEGPSILRIQQVVRGDSAAYFCASSPPLLSANNEQFFGPGTRLTVL.

The chain has TRBV19 and TRBJ1-3; D is ambiguous. CDR1 is LNHDA, CDR2 SQIVND, per germline (reference sequence). Trimming pared 7 bases from V and 4 bases from J, leaving 17 bases between. CDR3 size: 15 residues. CDR3 coding DNA: TGTGCCAGTATCCCTTTCGACACTAGGGGAAACACCATATATTTT. As protein: CASIPFDTRGNTIYF.

The chain is built from TRBV13 and TRBJ1-2; tentative D call: TRBD1 (5 bases). The germline V gene has CDR1 PRHDT and CDR2 FYEKMQ (reference sequence). The CDR3 totals 13 residues. The V end was cut by 7 bases, the J end by 6 bases, with 15 bases between. The CDR3 DNA reads TGTGCCAGCACCACCGGAGGGGCCCATGGCTACACCTTC. Protein product: CASTTGGAHGYTF.

This chain joins TRBV30 and TRBJ2-2; TRBD2 aligns across 8 bases. CDR3 size: 14 residues. Germline V gene sequence: CDR1 GTSNPN, CDR2 SVGIG (reference sequence). J lost 5 bases, V lost 4 bases, and 6 bases had no gene match. This CDR3 reads CAWNSGKDTGELFF. In DNA form, the CDR3 reads TGTGCCTGGAATAGCGGGAAGGATACCGGGGAGCTGTTTTTT.

The chain recombines TRBV20-1 with TRBJ2-7; D call uncertain. The germline V and J ends were trimmed by 7 bases and 6 bases, with 13 bases remaining between them. CDR3 length: 11 amino acids. Germline V lookup: CDR1 DFQATT, CDR2 SNEGSKA (reference sequence). The CDR3 DNA reads TGCAGTGGAAAGGACGGTCTCGAGCAGTACTTC. It is translated as CSGKDGLEQYF.